This TCR beta chain was sequenced in a study of cytotoxic CD8 clonotypes in ibrutinib-treated CLL. Study-level results: An increase in clonality occurred at ibrutinib response, followed by a return toward baseline at progression.

Notes on this clone: As yet, its antigen is unknown.

Only in-frame clones appear in the TCRdb table, and some are missing; sequencing was by immunoSEQ multiplex PCR. The sample records 250,000 to 350,000 clones, around 77% being singletons. Trimming at V came to 0 bases and at J to 1 base, leaving 2 bases not matched to a gene. CDR3 length: 16 residues. Germline lookup yields CDR1 WNHNN and CDR2 SYGVQD (reference sequence). Sequenced here: PBMCs, sampled at disease progression, from a patient treated with ibrutinib. This clonotype originated in a human donor with chronic lymphocytic leukemia. The chain couples TRBV10-1 to TRBJ2-3; 9 bases align to TRBD1. The CDR3 sequence is CASSESRTGGTDTQYF. For the CDR3, the DNA is TGCGCCAGCAGTGAGTCGCGGACAGGGGGCACAGATACGCAGTATTTT.